Following are 14 T cell receptor beta chains from one sample sequenced in a study of blood T cell repertoires in COVID-19. Profiled with immunoSEQ multiplex PCR; TCRdb holds only in-frame clones, not every one. Here the sample spans about 500,000 clones, around nine tenths being singletons. The specimen sequenced was peripheral blood. These receptors were taken from a woman aged 50 to 60 with COVID-19, enrolled during active disease.

V usage is TRBV15 and J usage is TRBJ2-2, with 8 bases fitting TRBD2. CDR3 length: 17 amino acids. J lost 3 bases, V lost 5 bases, and 11 bases had no gene match. Germline CDR1 LNHNV, CDR2 YYDKDF (reference sequence). CDR3 region: CATSLLGTSLDTGELFF. DNA of the CDR3: TGTGCCACCAGCCTACTTGGGACTAGTTTAGACACCGGGGAGCTGTTTTTT.

This sequence joins TRBV16 and TRBJ1-4; perhaps TRBD1 as D (6 bases). The germline gives CDR1 KGHSY, CDR2 FQNENV. This CDR3 contains 12 residues. V was trimmed by 5 bases and J by 10 bases, leaving 11 bases between them. The CDR3 loop is CASSNRGGKLFF. The CDR3, as DNA: TGTGCCAGCAGCAATCGAGGGGGAAAACTGTTTTTT.

The gene calls are TRBV6-1 and TRBJ1-1; TRBD1 is a possible D gene (5 bases). CDR3 size: 15 residues. V lost 0 bases to trimming and J lost 1 base, with 9 bases between them. Germline-derived CDR1 and CDR2 are MNHNS and SASEGT. The DNA of the CDR3 is TGTGCCAGCAGTGAAGCGTGGGGCCCGAACACTGAAGCTTTCTTT. It is translated as CASSEAWGPNTEAFF.

The chain has TRBV2 and TRBJ2-7, with D maybe TRBD2 (6 bases). Germline V CDR1 and CDR2: SNHLY, FYNNEI. The CDR3 has 14 amino acids. The germline V and J ends were trimmed by 1 base and 1 base, with 8 bases remaining between them. The CDR3 reads CASSEVLASYEQYF. DNA of the CDR3: TGTGCCAGCAGTGAAGTACTAGCTTCCTACGAGCAGTACTTC.

The chain couples TRBV30 to TRBJ2-7, with D possibly TRBD2 on 6 matching bases. Per the germline V gene, CDR1 is GTSNPN and CDR2 is SVGIG (reference sequence). There are 13 residues in the CDR3. Trimming removed 4 bases at V and 2 bases at J, with 12 bases between. CDR3 protein: CAWMRDSPYEQYF. The CDR3 coding sequence is TGTGCCTGGATGCGGGACTCTCCCTACGAGCAGTACTTC.

The rearrangement uses TRBV5-1 and TRBJ1-2, with no clear D. Trimming took 4 bases from V and 8 from J, leaving 21 bases between them. This CDR3 spans 15 amino acids. Germline CDR1 SGHRS, CDR2 YFSETQ. The chain's CDR3 is CASSLGSTSLEGYTF. The CDR3 coding sequence is TGCGCCAGCAGCCTGGGGTCTACTTCCCTCGAGGGCTACACCTTC.

As regards this clone: Other DNA sequences in the sample encode the same CDR3. This chain links TRBV11-3 with TRBJ2-1; TRBD1 aligns across 9 bases. CDR1 and CDR2 from the germline V gene are SGHNT and YENEEA. V dropped 5 bases and J dropped 6; count of bases not matched to a gene: 2. This CDR3 region has 13 residues. The CDR3 loop is CASSPTGGNEQFF. In nucleotides, the CDR3 is TGTGCCAGCAGCCCGACAGGGGGCAATGAGCAGTTCTTC.

The chain has TRBV5-1 and TRBJ2-5, with a weak D call TRBD1 (6 bases). The germline CDR1 and CDR2 sequences are SGHRS and YFSETQ. The CDR3 has 15 amino acids. Between the trimmed V and J ends, which lost 3 bases and 4 bases, there was a span of 16 bases. The CDR3 protein is CASSSGTNLPETQYF. The CDR3 DNA is TGCGCCAGCAGCTCCGGGACAAACCTTCCAGAGACCCAGTACTTC.

V is TRBV7-9 and J is TRBJ2-7, with TRBD2 matching over 8 bases. The CDR3 is 13 amino acids. Germline trimming cut 6 bases from V and 2 bases from J; bases unmatched to any gene: 3. Germline CDR1 reads SEHNR; CDR2 reads FQNEAQ (reference sequence). The CDR3 nucleotides read TGTGCCAGCAGTTTTAGCGGGACCTACGAGCAGTACTTC. Amino acids: CASSFSGTYEQYF. Supplemented by reference TRBV7-9 and TRBJ2-7, the full variable domain reads DTGVSQNPRHKITKRGQNVTFRCDPISEHNRLYWYRQTLGQGPEFLTYFQNEAQLEKSRLLSDRFSAERPKGSFSTLEIQRTEQGDSAMYLCASSFSGTYEQYFGPGTRLTVT.

V is TRBV5-1 and J is TRBJ2-3; a possible D gene is TRBD1 (8 bases). Trimming removed 0 bases from V and 4 bases from J, with 15 bases in between. The CDR3 has 16 residues. In germline, CDR1 is SGHRS, CDR2 YFSETQ. The CDR3 DNA reads as TGCGCCAGCAGCTTGGGTTTACAGGGGGGGGCAGATACGCAGTATTTT. Translating gives CASSLGLQGGADTQYF.

The gene calls are TRBV29-1 and TRBJ1-4, with TRBD1 identical over 7 bases. The trim removed 6 bases at V and 7 bases at J, leaving 8 bases unmatched. CDR3 length: 13 residues. The V gene's germline CDR1 is SQVTM and CDR2 ANQGSEA. Written as DNA, the CDR3 is TGCAGCGTGAGACAGGGAAGGATTGAAAAACTGTTTTTT. Protein sequence: CSVRQGRIEKLFF.

The CDR3, as DNA: TGTGCCAGCAGCTCCCCCAGGGCTAGTAATTTCCACGAGCAGTACTTC. Encoded protein: CASSSPRASNFHEQYF. The V gene is TRBV6-2 or TRBV6-3, the J gene TRBJ2-7; a possible D gene is TRBD1 (5 bases). The CDR3 totals 16 residues. The ends were cut back, 6 bases at V and 5 bases at J, with 23 bases in the middle. The V gene's germline CDR1 is MNHEY and CDR2 SVGEGT.

V gene TRBV5-1 combines with J gene TRBJ1-1; D call uncertain. V was shortened by 5 bases and J by 7 bases, with 15 bases between the two germline ends. Per germline, CDR1 SGHRS and CDR2 YFSETQ. The CDR3 length is 13 residues. CDR3 DNA: TGCGCCAGCAGTCTTATTTCAGGCCGTGAAGCTTTCTTT. Its protein product is CASSLISGREAFF.

The chain combines TRBV5-1 with TRBJ2-1; TRBD1 matches at 8 bases. This CDR3 is 16 amino acids long. J was trimmed by 0 bases and V by 2 bases; bases with no gene match: 4. Per the germline V gene, CDR1 is SGHRS and CDR2 is YFSETQ. CDR3 in amino acids: CASSFLDRGSYNEQFF. The CDR3 DNA sequence: TGCGCCAGCAGCTTCTTAGACAGGGGCTCCTACAATGAGCAGTTCTTC.